These T cell receptor beta chains were read from a single sample in a study of T cell repertoires in cytomegalovirus infection. TCRdb fed the reads into MiXCR, producing one record per CDR3 protein. The data hold about 85,000 distinct CDR3 sequences, with 40% to 50% observed a single time. What these receptors recognize is not known. Here the sequenced sample was CD8+ T cells from cultured PBMCs, taken from culture after CMV antigen stimulation. The receptors originated from a human donor in good health (CMV status not recorded). Some clones in this sample may be carry-over from other donors' samples. The CDR3 runs from the conserved cysteine through the conserved F or W. The D gene is left open where the match is weak. A clone size is listed for some rows: how often the clone was seen (once, few, many), or a class if it is expanded.

CDR3nt	CDR3aa	d_gene	j_gene	abundance	v_gene
TGCAGCGTTGAAGAAGGGGCTGGGGACGAGCAGTACTTC	CSVEEGAGDEQYF	.	TRBJ2-7	.	TRBV29-1
TGTGCCAGCAGCTCCATGCCGGGACAGGGATGGGGCTACACCTTC	CASSSMPGQGWGYTF	TRBD1	TRBJ1-2	few	TRBV7-4
TGTGCCAGCAGTCCCGGACTAGCGGGAGACGAGCAGTACTTC	CASSPGLAGDEQYF	TRBD2	TRBJ2-7	.	TRBV27
TGTGCCAGCAGCTTGGGAGCAGGGAGTCCCGAGACCCAGTACTTC	CASSLGAGSPETQYF	.	TRBJ2-5	few	TRBV5-6
TGCAGCGTTCCCAGGGCCCTCTATGGCTACACCTTC	CSVPRALYGYTF	.	TRBJ1-2	.	TRBV29-1
TGTGCCAGCACCCCCTTTCGGGAATACACTGAAGCTTTCTTT	CASTPFREYTEAFF	.	TRBJ1-1	few	TRBV6-2/TRBV6-3
TGTGCCACCAGTGATCGTAGAAACACAGATACGCAGTATTTT	CATSDRRNTDTQYF	.	TRBJ2-3	.	TRBV24-1
TGTGCCAGCAGCGCTACTGGACAGGGGGCCGGCGAGCAGTACTTC	CASSATGQGAGEQYF	TRBD1	TRBJ2-7	few	TRBV7-9
TGTGCCATCAACGCGGCGGAGGACACCGGGGAGCTGTTTTTT	CAINAAEDTGELFF	.	TRBJ2-2	.	TRBV10-3
TGTGCCAGCAGTTTAGGAGGGGTCGGTGGCTACACCTTC	CASSLGGVGGYTF	.	TRBJ1-2	.	TRBV27
TGTGCCAGCAGCTCTCGGGAGGCGGAGGCCTACGAGCAGTACTTC	CASSSREAEAYEQYF	TRBD2	TRBJ2-7	.	TRBV7-4
TGTGCCAGCACCCCCGGGCACCACTACTATGGCTACACCTTC	CASTPGHHYYGYTF	.	TRBJ1-2	.	TRBV7-2
TGTGCCAGCAGTGGGCCCTCCTACGAGCAGTACTTC	CASSGPSYEQYF	.	TRBJ2-7	.	TRBV6-5
TGTGCCAGCAGTTTTACAGGGAGTAATCAGCCCCAGCATTTT	CASSFTGSNQPQHF	.	TRBJ1-5	.	TRBV27
TGTGCCAGCAGTGAAGGGGCCAGGGACGAGCAGTACTTC	CASSEGARDEQYF	.	TRBJ2-7	.	TRBV25-1
TGTGCCAGCGGCCTTGTGGGGAATGAGCAGTTCTTC	CASGLVGNEQFF	.	TRBJ2-1	few	TRBV12-3/TRBV12-4
TGCAGTGCTAGAGAAGGGGCAGGGGCCAACGTCCTGACTTTC	CSAREGAGANVLTF	.	TRBJ2-6	few	TRBV20-1
TGTGCCAGCAGTATAGGGGGGGGCCTTTCCTACAATGAGCAGTTCTTC	CASSIGGGLSYNEQFF	.	TRBJ2-1	.	TRBV9
TGTGCCAGCAGCCCCCGGGACAGGGTCCACGAGCAGTACTTC	CASSPRDRVHEQYF	TRBD1	TRBJ2-7	.	TRBV7-9
TGTGCCATCAGCCTGGGACCGGGACAGGGGGAGGAAAAACTGTTTTTT	CAISLGPGQGEEKLFF	TRBD1	TRBJ1-4	few	TRBV10-3
TGTGCCAGCAGTTCCAGGCAAGAGACCCAGTACTTC	CASSSRQETQYF	.	TRBJ2-5	.	TRBV28
TGTGCCAGCAGCTCGAACGTCGAGATGAAAAAACTGTTTTTT	CASSSNVEMKKLFF	.	TRBJ1-4	.	TRBV7-4
TGTGCCAGCAGCCTTTCGGGCGAGGGCCAAGGAAACACCATATATTTT	CASSLSGEGQGNTIYF	.	TRBJ1-3	.	TRBV4-2
TGTGCCAGCAGTTACTCTGTCGGGGACACTGAAGCTTTCTTT	CASSYSVGDTEAFF	.	TRBJ1-1	.	TRBV6-2/TRBV6-3
TGTGCCAGCAGCCTCCGGGAGGGATCCTACGAGCAGTACTTC	CASSLREGSYEQYF	TRBD2	TRBJ2-7	few	TRBV7-8
TGTGCCAGCAGTTTATCGGCGGGACGGTTTGGCTACACCTTC	CASSLSAGRFGYTF	.	TRBJ1-2	.	TRBV27
TGTGCCAGCAGCCACCCCCCCTACGAGCAGTACTTC	CASSHPPYEQYF	.	TRBJ2-7	once	TRBV4-2
TGTGCCAGCAGCCCTTCTGGAATAGCGGGACCCAGCTCCTACGAGCAGTACTTC	CASSPSGIAGPSSYEQYF	TRBD2	TRBJ2-7	few	TRBV7-9
TGTGCCAGCAGTTTAGGTGGAGAAGAAAAACTGTTTTTT	CASSLGGEEKLFF	.	TRBJ1-4	.	TRBV12-3/TRBV12-4
TGTGCCAGCAGCTCCTTAAAGAGTTGGGAGACCCAGTACTTC	CASSSLKSWETQYF	.	TRBJ2-5	few	TRBV11-2
TGTGCCAGCTCACCAGAAAACGGAGATACGCAGTATTTT	CASSPENGDTQYF	.	TRBJ2-3	.	TRBV18
TGTGCCAGCAGCCAAAAGCGGGAGTCCGGGGAGCTGTTTTTT	CASSQKRESGELFF	TRBD2	TRBJ2-2	few	TRBV4-2
TGTGCCAGCAGTCTCACTTACACTGAAGCTTTCTTT	CASSLTYTEAFF	.	TRBJ1-1	few	TRBV7-8
TGTGCCAGCAGCCCTGGTTGGGGCACTGAAGCTTTCTTT	CASSPGWGTEAFF	.	TRBJ1-1	few	TRBV12-3/TRBV12-4
TGTGCCAGCAGGGCCTCTGAAGCTTTCTTT	CASRASEAFF	.	TRBJ1-1	.	TRBV7-9
TGTGCCAGCAGCTTGGAAGGGACTAGCATCCATGAGCAGTTCTTC	CASSLEGTSIHEQFF	TRBD2	TRBJ2-1	.	TRBV5-4
TGTGCCAGCAGCCCCATCGGACAGGGGACGCTTCTAGCCAAAAACATTCAGTACTTC	CASSPIGQGTLLAKNIQYF	TRBD1	TRBJ2-4	.	TRBV6-1
TGTGCCAGCAGTACAGGGGTCCGGGCAGATACGCAGTATTTT	CASSTGVRADTQYF	TRBD1	TRBJ2-3	.	TRBV2
TGTGCCAGCAGCCTAGGATGGGGTGTCTATGGCTACACCTTC	CASSLGWGVYGYTF	.	TRBJ1-2	.	TRBV7-6